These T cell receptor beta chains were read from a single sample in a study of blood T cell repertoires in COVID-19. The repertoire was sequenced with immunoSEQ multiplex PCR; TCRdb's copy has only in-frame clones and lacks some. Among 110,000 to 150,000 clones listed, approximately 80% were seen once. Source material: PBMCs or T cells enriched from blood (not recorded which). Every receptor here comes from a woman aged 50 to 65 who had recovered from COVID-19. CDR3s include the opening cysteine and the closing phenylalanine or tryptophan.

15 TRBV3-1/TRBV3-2 CASSRDWESGNTIYF
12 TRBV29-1 CSVDGGGHEQYF
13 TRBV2 CASRDTGNYGYTF
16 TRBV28 CASSLLSGTESGELFF
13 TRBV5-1 CASSLGQDPEAFF
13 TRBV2 CASSRQGGDGYTF
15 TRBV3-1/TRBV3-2 CASSLRDREGSPLHF
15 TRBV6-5 CASSTRQGGAYEQYF
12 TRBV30 CALGTGNEKLFF
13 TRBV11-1 CASSQRGKETQYF
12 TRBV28 CASREDNQPQHF
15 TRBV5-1 CASSLVAGGHNEQFF
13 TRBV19 CASSIGRDNEQFF
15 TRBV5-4 CASSLRLGEQETQYF
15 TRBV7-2 CASSSYRGDENGYTF
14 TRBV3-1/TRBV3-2 CASSRFGISYEQYF
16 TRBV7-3 CASSRSGGISYNEQFF
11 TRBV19 CASSSDEKLFF
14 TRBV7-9 CASSSRQLNTEAFF
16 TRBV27 CASSEITGQISYEQYF
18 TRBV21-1 CASSKEEREVISNQPQHF
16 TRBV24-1 CATSESGTGGDQPQHF
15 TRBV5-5 CASSPRGPPDQPQHF
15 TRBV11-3 CASSLSGGAYNEQFF
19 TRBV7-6 CASRPGVSPRGENSYGYTF
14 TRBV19 CASSVSVAPNGYTF
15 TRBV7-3 CASSPNAPQSGELFF
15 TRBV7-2 CASSPTGGARYGYTF
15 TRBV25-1 CASSELDPGVTEAFF
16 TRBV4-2 CASSQESLTSQETQYF
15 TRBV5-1 CASSPIVGEPYEQYF
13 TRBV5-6 CASSSQQGYEQYF
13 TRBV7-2 CASSLAEATEAFF
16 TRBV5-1 CASSPGTGSIGEKLFF
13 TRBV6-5 CASGQGWDYGYTF
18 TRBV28 CASSFSRGPTPPNYGYTF
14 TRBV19 CASNRQGSSYEQYF
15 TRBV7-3 CASSFIAGATDTQYF
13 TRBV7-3 CASSQTGVNEQFF
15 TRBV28 CASSAWDRGDQPQHF
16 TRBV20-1 CSASLLAGSSYNEQFF
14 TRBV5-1 CASSLSRVADGYTF
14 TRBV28 CASSVRQANYGYTF